Listed here are 10 T cell receptor beta chains from one sample, sequenced in a study of OX40 agonist ivuxolimab in advanced cancers. Profiling relied on immunoSEQ multiplex PCR, and the TCRdb table lists in-frame clones only, not all of them. The sample has more than 15,000 clones, 84% seen once. The sample in question was CD4+ or CD8+ T cells sorted from blood, obtained in a trial of the OX40 agonist ivuxolimab. Receptors originate from an adult with an advanced solid tumor such as melanoma, head and neck, liver or kidney cancer.

Sample share makes this clone medium-sized. V gene TRBV7-6 combines with J gene TRBJ1-5, with 8 bases identical to TRBD1. Germline CDR1 SGHVS, CDR2 FNYEAQ. The CDR3 covers 15 residues. The V gene end was trimmed by 1 base and the J gene end by 7 bases; junction bases not matched to a gene: 6. CDR3 in DNA: TGTGCCAGCAGCTTAGGGACAGGGTTTCGGCAGCCCCAGCATTTT. This encodes CASSLGTGFRQPQHF.

The chain employs TRBV10-2 and TRBJ2-2; 9 bases align to TRBD1. CDR1 is WSHSY, CDR2 SAAADI, per germline. V was pared by 6 bases and J by 6 bases, with 5 bases of the junction left unmatched. CDR3 size: 14 residues. CDR3 region: CASSGTGRAGELFF. The CDR3 nucleotides read TGCGCCAGCAGCGGGACAGGGAGGGCCGGGGAGCTGTTTTTT.

V usage is TRBV27 and J usage is TRBJ2-4; D is perhaps TRBD1 or TRBD2 (7 bases each). The germline V gene encodes CDR1 MNHEY and CDR2 SMNVEV (reference sequence). This CDR3 has 17 amino acids. Trimming shortened V by 1 base and J by 1 base, and 14 bases separated the two germline ends. The CDR3, as DNA: TGTGCCAGCAGTTTATATTGGCAGGGGGGGGCCAAAAACATTCAGTACTTC. Translated: CASSLYWQGGAKNIQYF.

This chain joins TRBV11-3 and TRBJ2-2, with D unresolved. CDR3 length equals 13 residues. Germline V gene sequence: CDR1 SGHNT, CDR2 YENEEA. Deletions cut 3 bases from V and 6 bases from J, with 8 bases between. The DNA for the CDR3 is TGTGCCAGCAGCTTTCAGGCGGCCGGGGAGCTGTTTTTT. It encodes CASSFQAAGELFF.

The chain joins TRBV7-2 to TRBJ2-4; D may be TRBD2 (6 bases). The germline CDR1 and CDR2 sequences are SGHTA and FQGNSA. The V and J ends lost 3 bases and 4 bases respectively, with 10 bases between them. The CDR3 consists of 14 residues. CDR3: CASSLAGKKNIQYF. DNA of the CDR3: TGTGCCAGCAGCTTGGCGGGAAAGAAAAACATTCAGTACTTC.

The J gene is TRBJ2-1, the V gene TRBV6-5; D unclear. Germline CDR1 MNHEY, CDR2 SVGAGI. V dropped 3 bases and J dropped 1 base, with 7 bases sitting between them. The CDR3 spans 14 residues. The DNA for the CDR3 is TGTGCCAGCAGTTATTCGAATTCCTACAATGAGCAGTTCTTC. Its translation: CASSYSNSYNEQFF.

This chain uses TRBV2 with TRBJ2-3, with 10 bases that match TRBD1. Germline trimming cut 4 bases from V and 3 bases from J; bases unmatched to any gene: 4. Germline lookup yields CDR1 SNHLY and CDR2 FYNNEI. CDR3 length: 15 amino acids. The CDR3 is CASSVGQGRTDTQYF. CDR3 sequence (DNA): TGTGCCAGCAGTGTGGGACAGGGGAGAACAGATACGCAGTATTTT. The whole variable domain, remainder taken from reference TRBV2 and TRBJ2-3, is EPEVTQTPSHQVTQMGQEVILRCVPISNHLYFYWYRQILGQKVEFLVSFYNNEISEKSEIFDDQFSVERPDGSNFTLKIRSTKLEDSAMYFCASSVGQGRTDTQYFGPGTRLTVL.

The chain has TRBV5-4 and TRBJ2-7; a weak D match, TRBD2 (6 bases). Germline V gene sequence: CDR1 SGHNT, CDR2 YYREEE (reference sequence). With 0 bases removed from V and 2 bases from J, the gap between germline ends came to 12 bases. CDR3 length: 15 amino acids. The chain's CDR3 is CASSLEPGETYEQYF. The CDR3 DNA follows: TGTGCCAGCAGCTTGGAACCGGGGGAGACCTACGAGCAGTACTTC.

The rearrangement links TRBV5-1 to TRBJ2-7, with D perhaps given as TRBD1 or TRBD2 (6 bases each). With 5 bases removed from V and 0 bases from J, the gap between germline ends came to 12 bases. The CDR3 loop spans 14 amino acids. From germline, CDR1 is SGHRS and CDR2 YFSETQ. The CDR3 spells CASRGAGSSYEQYF. CDR3 DNA: TGCGCCAGCAGGGGGGCCGGGAGCTCCTACGAGCAGTACTTC.

V is TRBV27 and J is TRBJ2-1, with D possibly TRBD1 on 5 matching bases. Trimming took 4 bases from V and 2 from J, leaving 12 bases between them. The CDR3 covers 15 residues. CDR1 is MNHEY and CDR2 is SMNVEV in the germline V gene (reference sequence). DNA for the CDR3: TGTGCCAGCAGTTCGGACAAGATACCCTACAATGAGCAGTTCTTC. Its translation: CASSSDKIPYNEQFF.